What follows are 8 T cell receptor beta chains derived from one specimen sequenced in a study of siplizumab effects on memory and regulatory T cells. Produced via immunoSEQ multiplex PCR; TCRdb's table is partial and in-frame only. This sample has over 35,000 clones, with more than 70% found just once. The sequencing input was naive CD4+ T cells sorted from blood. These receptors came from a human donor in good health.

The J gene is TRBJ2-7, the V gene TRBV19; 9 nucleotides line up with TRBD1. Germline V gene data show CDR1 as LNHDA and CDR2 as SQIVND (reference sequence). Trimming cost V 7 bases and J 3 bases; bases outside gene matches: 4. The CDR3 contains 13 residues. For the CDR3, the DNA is TGTGCCAGTACCCCGGGACAGGGCTACGAGCAGTACTTC. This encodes CASTPGQGYEQYF. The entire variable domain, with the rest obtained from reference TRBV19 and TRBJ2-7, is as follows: DGGITQSPKYLFRKEGQNVTLSCEQNLNHDAMYWYRQDPGQGLRLIYYSQIVNDFQKGDIAEGYSVSREKKESFPLTVTSAQKNPTAFYLCASTPGQGYEQYFGPGTRLTVT.

CDR3 protein: CASSVASGGVTGELFF. The CDR3 DNA sequence: TGTGCCAGCAGCGTAGCCAGCGGGGGGGTCACCGGGGAGCTGTTTTTT. The chain employs TRBV9 and TRBJ2-2, with 10 bases that match TRBD2. In germline, CDR1 is SGDLS, CDR2 YYNGEE. The V gene end was trimmed by 0 bases and the J gene end by 4 bases; junction bases not matched to a gene: 3. The length of the CDR3 is 16 residues. The full variable domain, completed using reference TRBV9 and TRBJ2-2, is DSGVTQTPKHLITATGQRVTLRCSPRSGDLSVYWYQQSLDQGLQFLIQYYNGEERAKGNILERFSAQQFPDLHSELNLSSLELGDSALYFCASSVASGGVTGELFFGEGSRLTVL.

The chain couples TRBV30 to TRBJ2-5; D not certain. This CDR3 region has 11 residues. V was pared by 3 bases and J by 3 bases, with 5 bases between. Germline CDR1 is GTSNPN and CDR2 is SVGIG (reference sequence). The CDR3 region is CAWSQKETQYF. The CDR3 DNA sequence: TGTGCCTGGAGCCAGAAAGAGACCCAGTACTTC.

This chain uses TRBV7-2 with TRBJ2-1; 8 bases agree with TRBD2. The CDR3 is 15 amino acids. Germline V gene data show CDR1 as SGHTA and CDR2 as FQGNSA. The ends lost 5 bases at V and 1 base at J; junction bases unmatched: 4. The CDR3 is CASSPSGRSYNEQFF. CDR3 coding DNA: TGTGCCAGCAGCCCAAGCGGGAGATCCTACAATGAGCAGTTCTTC.

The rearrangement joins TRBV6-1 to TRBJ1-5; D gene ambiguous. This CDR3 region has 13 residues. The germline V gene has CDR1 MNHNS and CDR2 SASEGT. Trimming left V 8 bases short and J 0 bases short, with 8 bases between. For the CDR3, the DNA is TGTGCCAGCCGACCTTATAGCAATCAGCCCCAGCATTTT. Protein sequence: CASRPYSNQPQHF.

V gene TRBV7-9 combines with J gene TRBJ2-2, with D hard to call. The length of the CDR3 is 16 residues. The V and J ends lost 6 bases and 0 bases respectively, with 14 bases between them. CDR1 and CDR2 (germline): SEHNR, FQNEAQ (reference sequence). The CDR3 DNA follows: TGTGCCAGCAGGGATAGAACAGAACCGAACACCGGGGAGCTGTTTTTT. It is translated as CASRDRTEPNTGELFF.

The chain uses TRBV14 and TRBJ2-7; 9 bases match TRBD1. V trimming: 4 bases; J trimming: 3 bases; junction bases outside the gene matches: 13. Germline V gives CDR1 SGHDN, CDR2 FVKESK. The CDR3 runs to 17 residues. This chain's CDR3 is CASSPKLWAGQGYEQYF. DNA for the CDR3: TGTGCCAGCAGCCCCAAGTTGTGGGCGGGACAGGGCTACGAGCAGTACTTC.

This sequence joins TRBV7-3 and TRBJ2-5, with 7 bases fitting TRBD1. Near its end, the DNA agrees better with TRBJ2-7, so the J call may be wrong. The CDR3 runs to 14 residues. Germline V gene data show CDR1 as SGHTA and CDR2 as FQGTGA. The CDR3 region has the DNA TGTGCCAGCAGGTCCGGGACAGCAACCTACGAGCAGTACTTC. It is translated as CASRSGTATYEQYF.